Presented here are 26 T cell receptor beta chains from one specimen sequenced in a study of glioma-infiltrating T cells. Using RNA template, CDR3s of TCR alpha and beta were amplified with iRepertoire arm-PCR. Via MiXCR, TCRdb re-called the multiplex PCR reads, giving one row per CDR3 protein. The repertoire holds approximately 400,000 distinct CDR3 sequences, with roughly two fifths as singletons. The sample consisted of glioma tissue, nonneoplastic brain tissue, or PBMCs (not recorded which). These TCRs come from a human donor with low-grade glioma or glioblastoma, undergoing nonglioma brain surgery, or in good health (not recorded which).

At least ten counts were recorded for this clonotype. The CDR3 loop reads CSAKGREGSYNEQFF. In DNA, the CDR3 is TGCAGTGCGAAGGGGCGGGAGGGCTCCTACAATGAGCAGTTCTTC. The rearrangement links TRBV20-1 to TRBJ2-1; the match to TRBD2 covers 9 bases. The junction had 6 bases not matched to a gene; V was cut back by 6 bases and J by 0 bases. Per germline, CDR1 DFQATT and CDR2 SNEGSKA (reference sequence). The CDR3 is made up of 15 amino acids.

V and J are TRBV28 and TRBJ2-3, with 9 bases lining up with TRBD1. CDR3 length: 16 residues. The V gene's germline CDR1 is MDHEN and CDR2 SYDVKM. V lost 3 bases, J lost 5 bases, and 9 bases stayed unmatched. Here the CDR3 reads CASSFTLQGAVDTQYF. CDR3 in DNA: TGTGCCAGCAGTTTTACCCTACAGGGGGCAGTAGATACGCAGTATTTT.

Worth noting for this clonotype: This sequence is one base from a far larger clone and is likely a read error. This is likely a read error, given that the CDR3 carries no conserved phenylalanine or tryptophan at its end. The chain uses TRBV28 and TRBJ2-5, with unresolved D. CDR1 is MDHEN, CDR2 SYDVKM, per germline. This CDR3 is built from 11 residues. With 2 bases removed from V and 5 bases from J, the gap between germline ends came to 3 bases. The CDR3 is CASSLVETQYS. The CDR3 bases are TGTGCCAGCAGTTTAGTCGAGACCCAGTACTCC.

This clonotype was counted ten times or more. The V gene is TRBV27, the J gene TRBJ1-3; D is undetermined. Germline values: CDR1 MNHEY, CDR2 SMNVEV (reference sequence). The V end lost 4 bases, the J end lost 4 bases, and 8 bases lay between the germline ends. The CDR3 length is 13 residues. The CDR3 protein is CASSSQRGNTIYF. CDR3 coding DNA: TGTGCCAGCAGTTCCCAACGGGGAAACACCATATATTTT.

This clonotype was counted a few times. The V gene is TRBV20-1, the J gene TRBJ2-1, with 9 bases lining up with TRBD2. The CDR3 totals 16 residues. Germline V lookup: CDR1 DFQATT, CDR2 SNEGSKA (reference sequence). The ends lost 7 bases at V and 7 bases at J; junction bases unmatched: 17. The DNA of the CDR3 is TGCAGTGGAAGGGGGCGGGAGGGCCGCTTTATTAATGAGCAGTTCTTC. Translating it yields CSGRGREGRFINEQFF.

This clonotype appeared many times. V is TRBV28 and J is TRBJ1-1, with D possibly matching TRBD1 (5 bases). Germline-derived CDR1 and CDR2 are MDHEN and SYDVKM. V was trimmed by 5 bases and J by 0 bases, leaving 10 bases between them. The CDR3 has 14 amino acids. The CDR3 DNA sequence: TGTGCCAGCAGTCGACAGTTCGTGAACACTGAAGCTTTCTTT. Amino acids: CASSRQFVNTEAFF.

This clonotype came up a few times. The chain carries TRBV20-1 and TRBJ2-7; 7 bases map to TRBD1. CDR3 length equals 15 residues. V shed 2 bases, J shed 0 bases, and the junction held 7 bases outside the gene matches. Germline V gives CDR1 DFQATT, CDR2 SNEGSKA (reference sequence). The CDR3 nucleotides read TGCAGTGCTAGACTTACAGGGGCGCCCTCCTACGAGCAGTACTTC. As protein: CSARLTGAPSYEQYF.

This chain links TRBV7-3 with TRBJ2-7; TRBD2 is a possible D gene (6 bases). V gave up 2 bases and J gave up 7 bases, with 12 bases separating them. The CDR3 runs 13 residues. The germline V gene encodes CDR1 SGHTA and CDR2 FQGTGA. The DNA for the CDR3 is TGTGCCAGCAGCTTAGCTGTGGCGGGAGAGCAGTACTTC. Translating gives CASSLAVAGEQYF.

This chain links TRBV7-9 with TRBJ2-3; D tentatively fits TRBD1 or TRBD2 (6 bases each). The CDR3 runs to 15 residues. The germline V gene has CDR1 SEHNR and CDR2 FQNEAQ (reference sequence). Trimming took off 5 bases at V and 4 bases at J, with 16 bases between the two ends. CDR3 DNA sequence: TGTGCCAGCAGCCAGTCGGGGGCCACCCCAGATACGCAGTATTTT. Its translation is CASSQSGATPDTQYF. The variable domain in full, completed from reference TRBV7-9 and TRBJ2-3, reads DTGVSQNPRHKITKRGQNVTFRCDPISEHNRLYWYRQTLGQGPEFLTYFQNEAQLEKSRLLSDRFSAERPKGSFSTLEIQRTEQGDSAMYLCASSQSGATPDTQYFGPGTRLTVL.

This clonotype appeared a few times. This chain joins TRBV7-8 and TRBJ2-7; D remains ambiguous. The germline V gene encodes CDR1 SGHVS and CDR2 FQNEAQ. This CDR3 has 14 residues. V gave up 3 bases and J gave up 0 bases, with 9 bases separating them. The CDR3 protein is CASSFGPSSYEQYF. Here the CDR3 DNA reads TGTGCCAGCAGCTTTGGTCCTAGCTCCTACGAGCAGTACTTC.

Note on this clonotype: This could be a read error, since a much larger clone is one nucleotide away. The V gene is TRBV28, the J gene TRBJ1-5; D gene uncertain. This CDR3 has 11 amino acids. Germline CDR1 reads MDHEN; CDR2 reads SYDVKM. CDR3 in DNA: TGTGCCACCAGTGCGGCGGGAACCCGGCATTTT. It translates to CATSAAGTRHF.

This clonotype was recorded at least ten times. This chain uses TRBV20-1 with TRBJ2-2, with 14 positions matching TRBD2. The junction had 7 bases not matched to a gene; V was cut back by 3 bases and J by 7 bases. Germline V lookup: CDR1 DFQATT, CDR2 SNEGSKA (reference sequence). There are 16 residues in the CDR3. CDR3 amino acids: CSARGLAGVDDGELFF. DNA of the CDR3: TGCAGTGCTAGGGGACTAGCGGGAGTGGATGACGGGGAGCTGTTTTTT.

This clonotype was found a few times. V and J are TRBV10-3 and TRBJ2-1; no firm D call. The CDR3 runs 13 residues. Trimming shortened V by 2 bases and J by 6 bases, and 8 bases separated the two germline ends. In germline, CDR1 is ENHRY, CDR2 SYGVKD. CDR3 in amino acids: CAISEHQVNEQFF. The DNA for the CDR3 is TGTGCCATCAGTGAGCACCAGGTCAATGAGCAGTTCTTC.

There are many counts of this clonotype. The CDR3: CSAIDRRYQPQHF. CDR3 in DNA: TGCAGTGCTATCGACAGGAGATATCAGCCCCAGCATTTT. The J gene is TRBJ1-5, the V gene TRBV20-1; maybe TRBD1 (6 bases). The V gene lost 4 bases and the J gene lost 5 bases, with 12 bases spanning the gap. This CDR3 region has 13 residues. The germline gives CDR1 DFQATT, CDR2 SNEGSKA (reference sequence).

This clonotype was observed a handful of times. The chain has TRBV4-2 and TRBJ2-1, with D uncertain. Per the germline V gene, CDR1 is LGHNA and CDR2 is YNFKEQ. V shed 1 base and J shed 10 bases, with 14 bases lying between them. The CDR3 spans 14 residues. The CDR3 DNA is TGTGCCAGCAGCCAAGCTAGAGATCTGCGGGAGCAGTTCTTC. Translating it yields CASSQARDLREQFF.

This chain links TRBV6-6 with TRBJ2-7, with D possibly TRBD1 on 6 matching bases. The CDR3 totals 16 residues. Germline values: CDR1 MNHNY, CDR2 SVGAGI (reference sequence). With 5 bases removed from V and 4 bases from J, the gap between germline ends came to 21 bases. CDR3: CASSAIGGYEDYEQYF. The CDR3 nucleotides read TGTGCCAGCAGTGCAATAGGGGGTTATGAGGATTACGAGCAGTACTTC.

The CDR3 is CASSQAATETQYF. The CDR3 nucleotides are TGTGCCAGCAGCCAAGCAGCCACCGAGACCCAGTACTTC. The V gene is TRBV6-5, the J gene TRBJ2-5; the D is unclear. Germline V lookup: CDR1 MNHEY, CDR2 SVGAGI. The CDR3 runs 13 residues. The V end lost 6 bases, the J end lost 5 bases, and 13 bases lay between the germline ends.

At least ten counts were recorded for this clonotype. The J gene is TRBJ2-3, the V gene TRBV7-2; TRBD2 matches 9 bases. The CDR3 is 16 amino acids. The V gene end was trimmed by 2 bases and the J gene end by 2 bases; junction bases not matched to a gene: 5. Germline V gives CDR1 SGHTA, CDR2 FQGNSA. This CDR3 reads CASSLFSSGATDTQYF. In DNA form, the CDR3 reads TGTGCCAGCAGCTTATTTTCTAGCGGGGCCACAGATACGCAGTATTTT.

The chain is built from TRBV27 and TRBJ2-1; 11 nucleotides match TRBD2. V was pared by 8 bases and J by 4 bases, with 10 bases of the junction left unmatched. The length of the CDR3 is 16 residues. Germline lookup yields CDR1 MNHEY and CDR2 SMNVEV (reference sequence). Here the CDR3 DNA reads TGTGCCAGCCGACTAGCGGGGTTCGCCGGATACAATGAGCAGTTCTTC. This sequence encodes CASRLAGFAGYNEQFF.

This clonotype was observed a few times. This sequence joins TRBV7-2 and TRBJ2-7, with D possibly matching TRBD2 (5 bases). The CDR3 consists of 16 residues. Germline assignment: CDR1 SGHTA and CDR2 FQGNSA. Trimming shortened V by 1 base and J by 6 bases, and 19 bases separated the two germline ends. The CDR3 is CASSLGAAGASAEQYF. CDR3 DNA: TGTGCCAGCAGCTTAGGGGCGGCGGGCGCCAGCGCCGAGCAGTACTTC.

On this clonotype: One end of the junction varies from germline; a read error may be responsible. This sequence joins TRBV6-2 or TRBV6-3 and TRBJ2-7; the match to TRBD2 covers 13 bases. The CDR3 sequence is 16 residues long. Germline V gene data show CDR1 as MNHEY and CDR2 as SVGEGT. The CDR3 DNA follows: TGTGCCAGCAGTCCGCGGACTAGCGGGAGCTACAATGAGCAGTGCTTC. The encoded protein is CASSPRTSGSYNEQCF.

This clonotype has more than one count but fewer than ten. The chain uses TRBV6-2 or TRBV6-3 and TRBJ2-3, with D perhaps matching TRBD1 (6 bases). The V and J ends lost 5 bases and 5 bases respectively, with 11 bases between them. This CDR3 has 13 amino acids. The germline V gene has CDR1 MNHEY and CDR2 SVGEGT. CDR3 bases: TGTGCCAGCAGTAGGGACATCCGAGATACGCAGTATTTT. Its translation: CASSRDIRDTQYF.

This clonotype was observed a handful of times. V gene TRBV15 combines with J gene TRBJ2-6, with a possible D match to TRBD1 (6 bases). Germline V gene data show CDR1 as LNHNV and CDR2 as YYDKDF (reference sequence). The V end was cut by 10 bases, the J end by 0 bases, with 10 bases between. This CDR3 is built from 14 residues. The CDR3 DNA reads TGTGCCATTAGGACAGCCTCTGGGGCCAACGTCCTGACTTTC. It translates to CAIRTASGANVLTF.

There are a few counts of this clonotype. The chain uses TRBV27 and TRBJ2-3, with D unresolved. The V gene lost 0 bases and the J gene lost 2 bases, with 6 bases spanning the gap. The CDR3 is 14 residues long. Germline CDR1 MNHEY, CDR2 SMNVEV (reference sequence). CDR3: CASSLSGHTDTQYF. The CDR3 DNA follows: TGTGCCAGCAGTTTATCTGGGCACACAGATACGCAGTATTTT.

The genes are TRBV4-1 and TRBJ1-2; D not resolved. Germline CDR1 MGHRA, CDR2 YSYEKL. V dropped 0 bases and J dropped 5 bases, with 13 bases sitting between them. This CDR3 has 15 amino acids. CDR3 sequence reads: CASSQDPSLDYGYTF. The CDR3 DNA is TGCGCCAGCAGCCAAGATCCCAGTCTGGATTATGGCTACACCTTC.

This clonotype is a singleton in its sample. One base away lies a much larger clone, so this may be a sequencing read error. The chain has TRBV6-6 and TRBJ2-3, with TRBD1 matching 7 bases. The CDR3 is 14 amino acids. Germline V gives CDR1 MNHNY, CDR2 SVGAGI (reference sequence). V lost 6 bases to trimming and J lost 1 base; unmatched junction nucleotides: 4. The CDR3 nucleotides are TGTGCCAGCAGGGCAGGGGGTTGCACAGATACGCAGTATTTT. The encoded protein is CASRAGGCTDTQYF.